This T cell receptor beta chain was profiled in a study of a mutant IDH1 vaccine in newly diagnosed glioma (dated by TCRdb to the early 2020s). As for the study more broadly: Patients received eight vaccinations in weeks 1, 3, 5, 7, 11, 15, 19 and 23, corresponding to visits V03 through V10. Vaccination started 4-6 weeks after radiotherapy alone, or was given together with temozolomide cycles in the groups whose treatment included chemotherapy. Of the approximately 33 patients who were treated, 62.5% were male and approximately 38% were female, and the mean age was around 43 years. Prior to enrollment, patients had been given standard therapy consisting of radiotherapy alone, temozolomide alone, or radiochemotherapy with temozolomide, with the combination given to most patients. Six visits were used for peripheral blood collection: V03 (baseline), V05, V07, V10, V12 and V13. For exploratory analyses, longitudinal TCRB deep sequencing was carried out in about 25 treated patients wherever samples were available.

To prepare the library, the immunoSEQ multiplex PCR assay was applied. Following the manufacturer's protocol, the hsTCRB Kit was used to amplify rearranged TCR beta chain sequences. TCRB libraries were sequenced on an Illumina MiSeq. The authors processed their data as follows. The kit vendor's proprietary platform handled demultiplexing, trimming and gene mapping. TCRdb stores this immuneACCESS table with in-frame sequences only. Part of the clones is absent; in the studies checked, under half of the shortfall reflects unresolved V genes, and no reason is known for the rest. That table furnishes V, J and clone size, whereas the DNA furnished D and trimming. This sample is represented by about 60,000 clones; over 70% of them were singletons. The leading ten clones occupy more than 1.1% of the sample. This specimen's time point label, per the study, means: week 23, last vaccination. Each vaccine dose was 300 ug of a 20-mer mutant IDH1 peptide in Montanide, given subcutaneously with topical imiquimod. Donors had newly diagnosed WHO grade 3 or 4 IDH1-mutant astrocytomas with loss of nuclear ATRX. The samples were drawn from NOA16, a multicentre, single-arm, open-label phase I trial in Germany that tested a mutant IDH1 peptide vaccine in humans for the first time. Genomic DNA for TCRB sequencing was isolated from EDTA blood with the DNeasy Blood and Tissue Kit.

The CDR3, from cysteine to phenylalanine, totals 12 residues. The kept DNA is CDR3 alone, 36 bases in frame from the first base. V loses 1 base, J loses 7 bases, and the germline ends lie 7 bases apart. The germline V gene (reference sequence) sets CDR1 to SEHNR and CDR2 to FQNEAQ. Broader findings and caveats from the paper: It was noted by the authors that analyses of patient blood samples could not be reproduced owing to sample limitations. No apparent relationship was observed between pseudoprogression and alterations in the top peripheral T cell clonotypes detected by TCRB sequencing. Immune responses induced by the vaccine were seen in around 93% of patients across multiple MHC alleles. Selection of PBMC samples for TCRB deep sequencing was based on availability.

Only one count was recorded for this clone. No cognate antigen has been identified for it. Base qualities were left out, and no much larger clone turns up one base away. This receptor was identified in a man aged 35-49 years with glioma. This sample comprised PBMCs, obtained from a glioma patient whose treatment included an IDH1 peptide vaccine. The chain joins TRBV7-9 to TRBJ1-2; the D segment cannot be called with confidence. CDR3 reads: CASSLEDRGYTF. The nucleotide sequence reads as follows: TGTGCCAGCAGCTTAGAGGACCGTGGCTACACCTTC.